These 19 T cell receptor beta chains were all obtained from the same sample, sequenced in a study of cytomegalovirus exposure and HLA in healthy donors. Primers: 60 Vbeta forward and 13 Jbeta reverse. Method: immunoSEQ multiplex PCR; TCRdb's copy keeps in-frame clones and lacks some. The sample consists of some 130,000 clones, more than 70% of them appearing once. What was sequenced was PBMCs. All receptors derive from a man aged 30-40 years in good health and CMV-seronegative.

This clone was counted only a few times. The gene calls are TRBV6-1 and TRBJ2-7; TRBD2 matches 11 bases. V lost 4 bases and J lost 2; bases outside the gene matches: 7. This CDR3 has 16 residues. CDR1 MNHNS and CDR2 SASEGT come from the germline V gene. CDR3 sequence (DNA): TGTGCCAGCAGTGCCCAACTAGCGGGAGTGACCTACGAGCAGTACTTC. Protein product: CASSAQLAGVTYEQYF.

V and J are TRBV7-9 and TRBJ1-2, with unresolved D. The CDR3 spans 12 residues. Germline V gene lookup returns CDR1 SEHNR and CDR2 FQNEAQ (reference sequence). V lost 5 bases and J 4 bases, leaving 8 bases between the germline ends. For the CDR3, the DNA is TGTGCCAGCAGCCCGAGTGTCTATGGCTACACCTTC. This codes for CASSPSVYGYTF.

The rearrangement joins TRBV28 to TRBJ1-2, with D perhaps TRBD1 (6 bases). The germline V gene encodes CDR1 MDHEN and CDR2 SYDVKM. The V and J ends lost 8 bases and 8 bases respectively, with 12 bases between them. This CDR3 contains 11 residues. The DNA for the CDR3 is TGTGCCAGCGAGCACAGGGACGGCTACACCTTC. This translates into CASEHRDGYTF.

This clone was counted a few times. The chain has TRBV27 and TRBJ1-4; possible D gene TRBD1, 5 bases. V was shortened by 10 bases and J by 3 bases, with 12 bases between the two germline ends. The germline V gene encodes CDR1 MNHEY and CDR2 SMNVEV (reference sequence). The length of the CDR3 is 13 residues. CDR3 in amino acids: CATGDVPNEKLFF. Here the CDR3 DNA reads TGTGCCACGGGGGACGTTCCTAATGAAAAACTGTTTTTT.

This clone came up once. The V call is TRBV5-6, the J call TRBJ2-2, with TRBD1 as a possible D gene (6 bases). The CDR3 totals 15 residues. Trimming left V 4 bases short and J 2 bases short, with 12 bases between. The germline V gene encodes CDR1 SGHDT and CDR2 YYEEEE. Here the CDR3 DNA reads TGTGCCAGCAGCCGGGACATCCTTAACACCGGGGAGCTGTTTTTT. Protein: CASSRDILNTGELFF. The full variable domain, completed using reference TRBV5-6 and TRBJ2-2, is DAGVTQSPTHLIKTRGQQVTLRCSPKSGHDTVSWYQQALGQGPQFIFQYYEEEERQRGNFPDRFSGHQFPNYSSELNVNALLLGDSALYLCASSRDILNTGELFFGEGSRLTVL.

This clone was observed once. V and J are TRBV11-3 and TRBJ2-1, with D hard to call. The germline V gene encodes CDR1 SGHNT and CDR2 YENEEA. The CDR3 has 15 amino acids. The ends were cut back, 0 bases at V and 2 bases at J, with 8 bases in the middle. This CDR3 is CASSLDDSPYNEQFF. The CDR3 nucleotides read TGTGCCAGCAGCTTAGACGACTCCCCCTACAATGAGCAGTTCTTC.

The J gene is TRBJ1-5, the V gene TRBV28, with 9 bases that match TRBD1. This CDR3 contains 16 residues. Unmatched junction bases numbered 5, after V lost 4 bases and J lost 1 base. The germline CDR1 and CDR2 sequences are MDHEN and SYDVKM. The CDR3 loop is CASSSPGQGSNQPQHF. CDR3 nucleotides: TGTGCCAGCAGTTCCCCGGGACAGGGCAGCAATCAGCCCCAGCATTTT.

This chain connects TRBV6-6 to TRBJ2-7; the D gene is possibly TRBD1 (5 bases). Germline assignment: CDR1 MNHNY and CDR2 SVGAGI (reference sequence). The CDR3 extends over 12 amino acids. The V and J ends lost 5 bases and 3 bases respectively, with 8 bases between them. In DNA form, the CDR3 reads TGTGCCAGCAGTCCGGACATCTACGAGCAGTACTTC. Amino acids: CASSPDIYEQYF.

The chain carries TRBV7-9 and TRBJ2-5, with 9 bases identical to TRBD2. Germline V lookup: CDR1 SEHNR, CDR2 FQNEAQ (reference sequence). CDR3 length equals 15 residues. With V trimmed by 4 bases and J by 7 bases, 10 bases remained unmatched. CDR3 sequence (DNA): TGTGCCAGCAGCTATAGCGCGGGAGGGCCTGGGACCCAGTACTTC. This encodes CASSYSAGGPGTQYF.

The chain recombines TRBV6-5 with TRBJ2-7, with D uncertain. The CDR3 has 14 amino acids. Looked up from germline, CDR1 is MNHEY and CDR2 is SVGAGI. Trimming stripped 6 bases from V and 2 bases from J, with 14 bases between. The CDR3 here is CASRPPASAYEQYF. Here the CDR3 DNA reads TGTGCCAGCAGGCCCCCGGCCAGCGCCTACGAGCAGTACTTC.

This rearrangement joins TRBV4-1 to TRBJ2-3; TRBD1 might be the D (5 bases). This CDR3 is built from 15 residues. V shed 4 bases and J shed 3 bases, with 14 bases lying between them. Germline V lookup: CDR1 MGHRA, CDR2 YSYEKL. In DNA form, the CDR3 reads TGCGCCAGCAGCCCAACAGGTCCTGGGACAGATACGCAGTATTTT. Protein: CASSPTGPGTDTQYF.

This chain uses TRBV2 with TRBJ2-1; 8 bases are a match to TRBD2. This CDR3 has 15 amino acids. The germline V gene has CDR1 SNHLY and CDR2 FYNNEI. With 8 bases clipped from V and 5 bases from J, the junction kept 11 bases outside the gene matches. The CDR3 DNA follows: TGTGCCAGCGAGGGACTAGAGTCTCCCCACAATGAGCAGTTCTTC. Protein product: CASEGLESPHNEQFF.

V usage is TRBV15 and J usage is TRBJ2-2; the D gene is possibly TRBD2 (6 bases). Trimming stripped 1 base from V and 0 bases from J, with 6 bases between. There are 15 residues in the CDR3. Germline V gene lookup returns CDR1 LNHNV and CDR2 YYDKDF (reference sequence). For the CDR3, the DNA is TGTGCCACCAGCAGAGGACTAGCGAACACCGGGGAGCTGTTTTTT. It encodes CATSRGLANTGELFF.

This rearrangement joins TRBV7-3 to TRBJ1-5; D is uncertain. CDR1 and CDR2 (germline): SGHTA, FQGTGA. The CDR3 contains 15 residues. V lost 3 bases and J lost 2, with 11 bases in between. Written as DNA, the CDR3 is TGTGCCAGCAGCTTCTCCGGGGATGGCAATCAGCCCCAGCATTTT. Amino acid sequence: CASSFSGDGNQPQHF. Complete variable domain (other parts from reference TRBV7-3 and TRBJ1-5): GAGVSQTPSNKVTEKGKYVELRCDPISGHTALYWYRQSLGQGPEFLIYFQGTGAADDSGLPNDRFFAVRPEGSVSTLKIQRTERGDSAVYLCASSFSGDGNQPQHFGDGTRLSIL.

The chain is built from TRBV7-3 and TRBJ1-3; D gene unclear. The CDR3 loop spans 13 amino acids. Germline CDR1 is SGHTA and CDR2 is FQGTGA. V was cut by 2 bases and J by 4 bases, with 6 bases left in between. The CDR3: CASSLRRGNTIYF. The CDR3 DNA sequence: TGTGCCAGCAGCTTACGGAGGGGAAACACCATATATTTT.

V gene TRBV4-2 combines with J gene TRBJ2-3; 8 bases align to TRBD2. The trim removed 8 bases at V and 3 bases at J, leaving 10 bases unmatched. Germline V gives CDR1 LGHNA, CDR2 YNFKEQ. CDR3 length: 15 residues. CDR3 DNA: TGTGCCAGCGCCTCTCGGGGGGGGGTAACAGATACGCAGTATTTT. Residues: CASASRGGVTDTQYF.

This chain links TRBV2 with TRBJ2-1; 11 bases are shared with TRBD2. CDR1 SNHLY and CDR2 FYNNEI come from the germline V gene. Unmatched junction bases numbered 11, after V lost 10 bases and J lost 9 bases. The CDR3 is 14 residues long. In DNA, the CDR3 is TGTGCCACACCGACTAGCGGGGTGGGAGGTGAGCAGTTCTTC. Protein: CATPTSGVGGEQFF.

This clone was counted a single time. This rearrangement joins TRBV2 to TRBJ1-5, with D tentatively TRBD1 (6 bases). The CDR3 contains 15 residues. Per germline, CDR1 SNHLY and CDR2 FYNNEI. V was pared by 5 bases and J by 2 bases, with 13 bases between. CDR3 coding DNA: TGTGCCAGCAGTTCCTACAGGGTAGGCAATCAGCCCCAGCATTTT. Protein: CASSSYRVGNQPQHF.

The gene calls are TRBV7-2 and TRBJ2-2, with TRBD2 matching 10 bases. This CDR3 has 15 amino acids. The trim removed 6 bases at V and 2 bases at J, leaving 3 bases unmatched. The germline V gene encodes CDR1 SGHTA and CDR2 FQGNSA. In DNA, the CDR3 is TGTGCCAGCAGATGGACTAGCGGTAACACCGGGGAGCTGTTTTTT. Protein sequence: CASRWTSGNTGELFF.